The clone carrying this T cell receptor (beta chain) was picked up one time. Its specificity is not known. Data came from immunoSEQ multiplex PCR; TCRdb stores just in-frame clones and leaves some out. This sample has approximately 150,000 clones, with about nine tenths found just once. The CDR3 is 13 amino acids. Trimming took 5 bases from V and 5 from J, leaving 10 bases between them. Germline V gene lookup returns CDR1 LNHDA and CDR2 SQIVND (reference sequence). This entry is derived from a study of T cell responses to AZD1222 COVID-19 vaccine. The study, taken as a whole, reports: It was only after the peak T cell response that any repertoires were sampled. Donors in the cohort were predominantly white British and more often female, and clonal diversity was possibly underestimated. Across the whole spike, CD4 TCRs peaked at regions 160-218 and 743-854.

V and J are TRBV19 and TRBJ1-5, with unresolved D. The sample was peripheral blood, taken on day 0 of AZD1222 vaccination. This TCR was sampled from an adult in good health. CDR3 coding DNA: TGTGCCAGTAGTCCCCCCCCACATCAGCCCCAGCATTTT. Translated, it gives CASSPPPHQPQHF.